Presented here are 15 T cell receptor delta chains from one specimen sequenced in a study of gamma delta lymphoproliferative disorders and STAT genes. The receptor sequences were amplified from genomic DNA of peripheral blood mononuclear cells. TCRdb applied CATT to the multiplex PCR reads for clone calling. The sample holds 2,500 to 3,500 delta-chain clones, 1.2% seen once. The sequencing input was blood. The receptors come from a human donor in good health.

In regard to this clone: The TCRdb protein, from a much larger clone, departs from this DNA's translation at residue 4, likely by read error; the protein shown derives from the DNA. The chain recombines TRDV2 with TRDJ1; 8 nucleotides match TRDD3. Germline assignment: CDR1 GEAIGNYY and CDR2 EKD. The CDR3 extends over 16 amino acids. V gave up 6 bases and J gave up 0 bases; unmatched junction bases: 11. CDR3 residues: CACNPLGVPYTDKLIF. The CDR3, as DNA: TGTGCCTGTAACCCACTGGGGGTTCCGTACACCGATAAACTCATCTTT.

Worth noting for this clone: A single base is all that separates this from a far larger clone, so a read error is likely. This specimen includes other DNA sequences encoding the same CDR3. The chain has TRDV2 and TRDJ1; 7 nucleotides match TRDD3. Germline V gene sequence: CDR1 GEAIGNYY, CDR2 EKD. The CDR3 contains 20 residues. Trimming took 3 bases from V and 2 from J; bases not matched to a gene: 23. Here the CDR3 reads CACDDSFRTGGYAGTDKLIF. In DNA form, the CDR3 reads TGTGCCTGTGACGACTCTTTCCGTACTGGAGGATACGCGGGAACCGATAAACTCATCTTT.

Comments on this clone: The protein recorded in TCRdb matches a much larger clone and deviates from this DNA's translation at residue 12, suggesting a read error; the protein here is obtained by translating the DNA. The CDR3 loop is CACDTIREGGPFWDTRQMFF. The CDR3 DNA is TGTGCCTGTGACACCATCAGAGAGGGTGGCCCTTTCTGGGACACCCGACAGATGTTTTTC. This chain joins TRDV2 and TRDJ3; D gene unclear. Germline CDR1 is GEAIGNYY and CDR2 is EKD. V was clipped by 0 bases and J by 3 bases, with 20 bases between them. This CDR3 contains 20 residues.

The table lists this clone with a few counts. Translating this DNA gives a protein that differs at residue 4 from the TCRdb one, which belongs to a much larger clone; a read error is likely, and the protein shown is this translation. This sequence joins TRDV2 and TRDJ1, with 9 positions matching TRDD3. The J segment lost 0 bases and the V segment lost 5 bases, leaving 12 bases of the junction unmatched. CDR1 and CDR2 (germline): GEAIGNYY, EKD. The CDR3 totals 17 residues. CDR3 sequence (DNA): TGTGCCTGTGGCAGACTGGGGGAGGCCCGGTACACCGATAAACTCATCTTT. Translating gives CACGRLGEARYTDKLIF.

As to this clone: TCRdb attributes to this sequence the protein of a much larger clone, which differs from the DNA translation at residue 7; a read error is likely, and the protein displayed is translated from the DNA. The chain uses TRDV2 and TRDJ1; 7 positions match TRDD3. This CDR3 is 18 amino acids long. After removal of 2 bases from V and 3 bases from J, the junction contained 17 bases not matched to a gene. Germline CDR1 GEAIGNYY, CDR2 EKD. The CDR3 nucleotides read TGTGCCTGTGACAACATGCGGGGGATTCCAAGACTCTCCGATAAACTCATCTTT. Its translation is CACDNMRGIPRLSDKLIF.

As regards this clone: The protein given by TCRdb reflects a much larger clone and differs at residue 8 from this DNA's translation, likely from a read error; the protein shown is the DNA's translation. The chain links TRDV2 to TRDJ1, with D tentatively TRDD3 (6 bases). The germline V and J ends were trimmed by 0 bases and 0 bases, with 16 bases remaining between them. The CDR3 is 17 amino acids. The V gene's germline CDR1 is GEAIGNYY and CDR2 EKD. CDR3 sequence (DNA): TGTGCCTGTGACACCGTGGGGGGTATACATAACACCGATAAACTCATCTTT. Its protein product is CACDTVGGIHNTDKLIF.

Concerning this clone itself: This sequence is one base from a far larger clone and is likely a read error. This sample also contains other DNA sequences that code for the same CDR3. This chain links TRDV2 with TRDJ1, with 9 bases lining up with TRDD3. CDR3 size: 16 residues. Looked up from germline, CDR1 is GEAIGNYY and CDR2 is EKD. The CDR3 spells CACDTVTGGPTDKLIF. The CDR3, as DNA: TGCGCCTGTGACACCGTCACTGGGGGACCCACCGATAAACTCATCTTT.

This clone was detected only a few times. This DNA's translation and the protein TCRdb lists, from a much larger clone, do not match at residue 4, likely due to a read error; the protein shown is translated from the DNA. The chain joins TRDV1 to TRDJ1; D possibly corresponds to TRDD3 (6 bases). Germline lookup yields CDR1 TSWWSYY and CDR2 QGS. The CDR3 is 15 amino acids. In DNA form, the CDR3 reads TGTGCTCTTGAGGAATATAGCGGGGATACCGATAAACTCATCTTT. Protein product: CALEEYSGDTDKLIF.

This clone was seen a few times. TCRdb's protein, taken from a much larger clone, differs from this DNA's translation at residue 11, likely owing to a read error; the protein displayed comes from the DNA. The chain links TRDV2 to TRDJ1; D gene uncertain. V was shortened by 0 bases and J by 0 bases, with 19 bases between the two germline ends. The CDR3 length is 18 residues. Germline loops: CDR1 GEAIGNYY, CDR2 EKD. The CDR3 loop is CACDTLVGLSLYTDKLIF. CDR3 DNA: TGTGCCTGTGACACCTTAGTGGGCCTGAGCTTATACACCGATAAACTCATCTTT.

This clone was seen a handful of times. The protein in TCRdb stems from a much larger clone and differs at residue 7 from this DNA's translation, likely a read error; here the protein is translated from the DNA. The CDR3 sequence is CACDILETNTDKLIF. The CDR3 nucleotides are TGTGCCTGTGACATCCTGGAGACGAACACCGATAAACTCATCTTT. The chain employs TRDV2 and TRDJ1; D is unresolved. Germline V gene data show CDR1 as GEAIGNYY and CDR2 as EKD. Trimming cost V 2 bases and J 0 bases, with 12 bases left between them. The CDR3 is made up of 15 amino acids.

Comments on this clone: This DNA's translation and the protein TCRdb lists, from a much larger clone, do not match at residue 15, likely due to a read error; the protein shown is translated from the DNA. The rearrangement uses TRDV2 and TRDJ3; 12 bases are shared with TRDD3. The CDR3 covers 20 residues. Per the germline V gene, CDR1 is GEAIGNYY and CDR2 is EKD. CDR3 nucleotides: TGTGCCTGTGATGCCAACTGGGGGATACTGGGCTCCTGGGACGCCCGACAGATGTTTTTC. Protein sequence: CACDANWGILGSWDARQMFF.

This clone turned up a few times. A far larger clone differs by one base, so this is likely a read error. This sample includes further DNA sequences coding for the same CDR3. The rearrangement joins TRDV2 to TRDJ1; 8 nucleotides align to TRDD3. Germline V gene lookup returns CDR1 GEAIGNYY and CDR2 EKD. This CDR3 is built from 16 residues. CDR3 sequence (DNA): TGTGCCTGTGACAGCGTTGGGGGATCTTTCACCGATAAACTTATCTTT. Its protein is CACDSVGGSFTDKLIF.

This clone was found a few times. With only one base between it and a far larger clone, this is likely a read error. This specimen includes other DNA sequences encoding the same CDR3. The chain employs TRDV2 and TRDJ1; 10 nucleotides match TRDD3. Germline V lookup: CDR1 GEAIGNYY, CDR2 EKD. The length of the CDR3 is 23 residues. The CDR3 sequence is CACDTVNPTMGTGGSRYTDKLIF. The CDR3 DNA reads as TGCGCCTGTGACACCGTAAACCCTACTATGGGAACTGGGGGATCACGGTACACCGATAAACTCATCTTT.

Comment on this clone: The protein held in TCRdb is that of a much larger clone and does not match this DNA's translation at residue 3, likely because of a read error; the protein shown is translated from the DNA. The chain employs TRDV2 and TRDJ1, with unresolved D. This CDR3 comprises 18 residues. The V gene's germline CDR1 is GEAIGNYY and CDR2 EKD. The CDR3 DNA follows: TGTGCCTATGACACCTTAGTGGGCCTGAGCTCATACACCGATAAACTCATCTTT. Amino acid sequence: CAYDTLVGLSSYTDKLIF.

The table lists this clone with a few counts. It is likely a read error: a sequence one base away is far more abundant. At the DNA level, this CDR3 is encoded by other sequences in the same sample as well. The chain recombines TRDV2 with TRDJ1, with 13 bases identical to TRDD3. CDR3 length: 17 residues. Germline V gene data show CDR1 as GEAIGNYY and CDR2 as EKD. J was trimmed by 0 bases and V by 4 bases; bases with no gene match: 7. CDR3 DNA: TGTGCCTGTGATACACTGGGGGATACGAGAGACACCGATAAACTCATCTTT. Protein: CACDTLGDTRDTDKLIF.